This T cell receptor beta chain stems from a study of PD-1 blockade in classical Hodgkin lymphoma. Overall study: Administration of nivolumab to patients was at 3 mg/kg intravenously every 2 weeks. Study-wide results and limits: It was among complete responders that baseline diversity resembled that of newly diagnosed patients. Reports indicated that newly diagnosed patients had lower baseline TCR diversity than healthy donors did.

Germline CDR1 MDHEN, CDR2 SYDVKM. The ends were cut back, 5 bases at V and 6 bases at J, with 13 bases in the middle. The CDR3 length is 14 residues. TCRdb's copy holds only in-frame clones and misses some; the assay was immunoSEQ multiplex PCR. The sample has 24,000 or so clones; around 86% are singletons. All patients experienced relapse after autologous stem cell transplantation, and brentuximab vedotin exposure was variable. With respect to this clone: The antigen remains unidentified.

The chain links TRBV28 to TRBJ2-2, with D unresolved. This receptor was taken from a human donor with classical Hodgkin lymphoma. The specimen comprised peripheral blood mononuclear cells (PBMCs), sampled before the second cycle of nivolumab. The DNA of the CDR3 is TGTGCCAGCAGTCCGGACCGCCCCGCCGGGGAGCTGTTTTTT. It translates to CASSPDRPAGELFF.